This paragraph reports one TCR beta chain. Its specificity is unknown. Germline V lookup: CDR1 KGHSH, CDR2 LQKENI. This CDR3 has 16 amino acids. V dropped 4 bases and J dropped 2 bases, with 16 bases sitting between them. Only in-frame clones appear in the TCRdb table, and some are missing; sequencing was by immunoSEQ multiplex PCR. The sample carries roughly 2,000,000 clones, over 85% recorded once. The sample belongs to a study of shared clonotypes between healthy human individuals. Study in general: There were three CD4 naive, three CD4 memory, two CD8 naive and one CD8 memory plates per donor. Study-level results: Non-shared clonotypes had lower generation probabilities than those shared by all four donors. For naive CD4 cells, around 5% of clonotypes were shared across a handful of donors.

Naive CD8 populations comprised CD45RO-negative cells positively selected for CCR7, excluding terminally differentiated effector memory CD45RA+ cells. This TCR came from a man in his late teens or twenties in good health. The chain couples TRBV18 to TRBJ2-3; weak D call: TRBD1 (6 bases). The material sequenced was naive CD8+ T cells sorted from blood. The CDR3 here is CASSLATGQITDTQYF. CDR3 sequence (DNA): TGTGCCAGCTCACTCGCGACTGGACAGATCACAGATACGCAGTATTTT.